This TCR beta chain stems from a study of shared clonotypes between healthy human individuals (dated by TCRdb to between 2020 and 2021). The study in broad terms: A couple of women and a few men aged 18 to 49 years were included in the cohort. Per donor, three plates each were used for CD4 naive and CD4 memory, two for CD8 naive, and one for CD8 memory. To estimate repertoire size and how much clonotype sharing occurs between individuals, the study deeply sequenced the blood TCR repertoires of five healthy adults. To increase sequencing depth and limit assay-specific biases, different laboratories used diverse techniques to prepare libraries and sequence TCR repertoires. Leukapheresis yielded between about 0.94 and 10 billion PBMCs per donor.

Spanning cysteine to phenylalanine, the CDR3 consists of 18 amino acids. The read is trimmed to its CDR3 DNA, 54 bases read in frame from base 1. In the germline V gene, CDR1 corresponds to SGHTA and CDR2 to FQGTGA. V sheds 2 bases and J sheds 2 bases, leaving 16 bases between their ends. Paper-wide results and their limitations: Across a handful of donors, 4.5% to 6.5% of naive CD4, approximately 3.6% of naive CD8, around 2.1% of memory CD4, and under 0.45% of memory CD8 clonotypes were shared. Based on pairwise subsampling, the degree of clonotype sharing among donors was expected to be affected by sequencing depth. Sampling was restricted to blood, and TCR repertoires in tissue are likely to differ from TCR repertoires in blood. Incomplete sequencing was indicated by rarefaction of sorted-subset datasets, despite the large sequencing depth. Because the study included a small number of donors, the genetic and exposure-history diversity represented was limited. Naive subsets generally had larger estimated clonotype richness than memory subsets did. Higher generation probabilities were observed for clonotypes shared by all four sorted-subset donors than for non-shared clonotypes.

Healthy HIV-negative adults with no recently reported acute infections or vaccinations were included as donors. Every donor was a Caucasian adult living in Nashville, Tennessee, USA. CD4+ T cells were enriched by magnetic negative selection, after which naive cells were positively selected on CD45RA and the negative fraction was taken as the memory subset. Blood was collected by leukapheresis, and PBMCs were isolated by Ficoll-Histopaque density gradient centrifugation and then cryopreserved in liquid nitrogen vapor phase. Analytical flow cytometry was used to check the purity and quantity of each magnetically sorted T cell population. From each sorted fraction, genomic DNA was isolated and quantified by UV absorbance on a Nanodrop 2000c. Using the deep immunoSEQ assay, multiplex PCR amplified TCR CDR3 regions from genomic DNA. Genomic DNA extracted from each cell subset was distributed evenly over all wells of several immunoSEQ 96-well plates, and each plate served as one replicate. For sorted subsets, each replicate PCR was loaded with around 200 ng genomic DNA, equivalent to 32,000 or so T cell genomes. Purified libraries were quantified with a Qubit 3.0 fluorometer, sized on a Bioanalyzer 2100, and re-quantified with the KAPA Library Quantification kit. Every immunoSEQ 96-well plate was sequenced on a dedicated single-read 150-cycle Illumina NextSeq 550 flow cell. The original pipeline was this. The immunoSEQ output contained only junctional sequences without quality scores, so filtering could not match that applied to full-length reads. To assign V/J genes and CDR3, sequences were annotated against IMGT germline references using PyIR, a Python wrapper for IgBLAST v1.9. Reads were filtered out if the reads had weak V/J assignments (E-value above 1e-6), no CDR3, stop codons, out-of-frame junctions, or ambiguous translated residues. A V3J clonotype was defined by an identical inferred V gene, J gene, and CDR3 amino acid sequence. Percentage overlap between repertoires was calculated by dividing the number of shared unique clonotypes by the size of the smaller repertoire. RTK rarefaction, the Chao1 estimator, and Recon v2.1 estimates of unobserved clonotypes were used to assess repertoire richness. For all TCRbeta clonotypes obtained by the gDNA method from a handful of donors, generation probabilities were computed with OLGA. The source is immuneACCESS, and TCRdb retained only in-frame sequences with V and J called. Part of the clones is not carried over; for the studies checked, unresolved V genes explain less than half of this, and the remainder is unexplained. V and J calls plus clone size are reproduced from that table; the DNA served to infer D and trimming. The sample table records some 2,500,000 clones; 93% of these occur just once. 0.35% to 0.45% of the sample goes to the ten largest clones.

Regarding this clone: Its antigen remains unidentified. Per-nucleotide qualities are absent, and no much larger clonotype sits a single base away.

The receptor chain draws on TRBV7-3 and TRBJ2-6, with TRBD1 tentatively as D gene (6 bases match). Sequenced: naive CD4+ T cells from PBMCs. The cell subset or site label corresponds to: CD45RA+ positively selected. This sequence originates from a man between 18 and 29 years old in good health. Some clones in this sample may be carry-over from other donors' samples. The DNA sequence reads TGTGCCAGCAGCTTAGTGGGGGCCCAGGGAGCTGGGGCCAACGTCCTGACTTTC. It is translated as CASSLVGAQGAGANVLTF.